This is a list of T cell receptor beta chains from one sample in a study of radiotherapy plus CTLA-4 blockade in lung cancer. The table came from immunoSEQ multiplex PCR; TCRdb's copy has only in-frame clones and leaves some out. The sample consists of about 80,000 clones, around 87% of them appearing once. The sequencing used peripheral blood, collected from a patient treated with radiotherapy plus ipilimumab. The receptors derive from a human donor with non-small cell lung cancer who had stable disease on radiotherapy plus ipilimumab. The CDR3 runs from the conserved cysteine through the conserved F or W. A D gene is named only where the DNA matches it firmly. Clone size, where shown, is once, few, many, or a class for clones that have expanded.

clone_size,d_call,cdr3_length,j_call,v_call,cdr3_aa,cdr3_nt
.,.,12,TRBJ2-7,TRBV15,CATSISSGEQYF,TGTGCCACCAGCATCTCTTCGGGTGAGCAGTACTTC
.,.,14,TRBJ2-5,TRBV29-1,CSVGTGTYQETQYF,TGCAGCGTTGGTACAGGGACGTACCAAGAGACCCAGTACTTC
.,.,20,TRBJ1-5,TRBV4-2,CASSPRHESTFNQSNQPQHF,TGTGCCAGCAGCCCGAGGCACGAGTCGACCTTTAATCAAAGCAATCAGCCCCAGCATTTT
once,TRBD2,16,TRBJ2-3,TRBV9,CASSAILAGGPDTQYF,TGTGCCAGCAGCGCTATACTAGCGGGAGGGCCGGATACGCAGTATTTT
once,.,13,TRBJ1-2,TRBV2,CASSGSDSRGYTF,TGTGCCAGCAGTGGGAGTGACAGCCGGGGCTACACCTTC
.,.,13,TRBJ2-7,TRBV28,CASTTRVGYEQYF,TGTGCCAGCACCACACGGGTCGGTTACGAGCAGTACTTC
once,TRBD2,21,TRBJ2-1,TRBV7-8,CASSLGTPGLAGVKGENEQFF,TGTGCCAGCAGCTTAGGAACACCGGGACTAGCGGGAGTGAAGGGGGAAAATGAGCAGTTCTTC
.,TRBD1,15,TRBJ1-5,TRBV11-2,CASSFGTGMNQPQHF,TGTGCCAGCAGCTTCGGGACAGGGATGAATCAGCCCCAGCATTTT
.,.,17,TRBJ2-5,TRBV5-1,CASGLSGGNRGGETQYF,TGCGCCAGCGGCTTATCTGGGGGGAACAGGGGCGGGGAGACCCAGTACTTC
.,.,14,TRBJ2-5,TRBV7-8,CASSLGARQETQYF,TGTGCCAGCAGTCTAGGGGCCCGTCAAGAGACCCAGTACTTC
.,.,14,TRBJ1-2,TRBV5-1,CASSLAGENYGYTF,TGCGCCAGCAGCTTGGCCGGGGAAAACTATGGCTACACCTTC
.,.,13,TRBJ1-2,TRBV27,CASSSEGNYGYTF,TGTGCCAGCAGTTCGGAGGGGAACTATGGCTACACCTTC
.,.,17,TRBJ2-1,TRBV19,CASSIEPWRGTYNEQFF,TGTGCCAGTAGTATAGAACCCTGGCGGGGCACCTACAATGAGCAGTTCTTC
.,TRBD1,13,TRBJ1-2,TRBV29-1,CSVADREFYGYTF,TGCAGCGTTGCGGACAGGGAGTTCTATGGCTACACCTTC
.,TRBD2,16,TRBJ2-1,TRBV27,CASSLLTSGSHNEQFF,TGTGCCAGCAGTTTACTGACTAGCGGATCCCACAATGAGCAGTTCTTC
.,TRBD1,16,TRBJ1-1,TRBV5-1,CASSFHRGVGNTEAFF,TGCGCCAGCAGCTTCCACAGGGGAGTGGGGAACACTGAAGCTTTCTTT
.,.,15,TRBJ1-3,TRBV27,CASSLGGGAGNTIYF,TGTGCCAGCAGTTTGGGGGGCGGCGCTGGAAACACCATATATTTT
once,.,14,TRBJ2-1,TRBV30,CAWTFRGLYNEQFF,TGTGCCTGGACCTTTCGGGGGTTGTACAATGAGCAGTTCTTC
once,.,15,TRBJ2-4,TRBV6-1,CASSEGSIAKNIQYF,TGTGCCAGCAGTGAAGGGAGCATAGCCAAAAACATTCAGTACTTC
.,.,12,TRBJ1-3,TRBV28,CASSFRGNTIYF,TGTGCCAGCAGTTTCAGGGGAAACACCATATATTTT
.,.,14,TRBJ2-7,TRBV2,CASSGGVAGYEQYF,TGTGCCAGCAGTGGAGGGGTGGCGGGCTACGAGCAGTACTTC
.,TRBD2,18,TRBJ2-3,TRBV9,CASSSTGTSQTSTDTQYF,TGTGCCAGCAGCTCAACGGGGACTAGCCAGACTAGCACAGATACGCAGTATTTT
.,.,15,TRBJ2-1,TRBV6-1,CASSVRGAAYNEQFF,TGTGCCAGCAGTGTCCGGGGGGCAGCCTACAATGAGCAGTTCTTC
.,.,16,TRBJ1-4,TRBV5-1,CASSLGGIPVNEKLFF,TGCGCCAGCAGCTTGGGGGGGATACCCGTTAATGAAAAACTGTTTTTT
few,.,14,TRBJ2-7,TRBV28,CASSLEGPPYEQYF,TGTGCCAGCAGTTTAGAAGGGCCCCCCTACGAGCAGTACTTC
.,TRBD2,15,TRBJ2-1,TRBV28,CASSSTGLVYNEQFF,TGTGCCAGCAGCTCAACCGGACTAGTCTACAATGAGCAGTTCTTC
.,.,14,TRBJ2-1,TRBV6-6,CASSFLGSYNEQFF,TGTGCCAGCAGTTTCTTAGGATCCTACAATGAGCAGTTCTTC
.,.,15,TRBJ2-5,TRBV9,CASSVAIGVGETQYF,TGTGCCAGCAGCGTAGCTATCGGGGTCGGAGAGACCCAGTACTTC
.,.,14,TRBJ1-1,TRBV4-2,CASSQATANTEAFF,TGTGCCAGCAGCCAAGCTACGGCGAACACTGAAGCTTTCTTT
.,TRBD2,16,TRBJ2-4,TRBV7-9,CASSYGASGVNNIQYF,TGTGCCAGCAGCTACGGGGCTAGCGGGGTCAATAACATTCAGTACTTC
.,.,14,TRBJ1-6,TRBV11-1,CASRTGLYNSPLHF,TGTGCCAGCAGAACCGGGCTCTATAATTCACCCCTCCACTTT
.,TRBD1,19,TRBJ1-5,TRBV23-1,CASSQSVTGGAYSNQPQHF,TGCGCCAGCAGTCAATCCGTGACAGGGGGTGCCTATAGCAATCAGCCCCAGCATTTT
.,TRBD1,12,TRBJ1-1,TRBV6-5,CASSSETGLAFF,TGTGCCAGCAGTTCCGAGACAGGGCTAGCTTTCTTT
once,TRBD1,15,TRBJ2-1,TRBV27,CASSIDRAGYNEQFF,TGTGCCAGCAGTATAGACAGGGCCGGCTACAATGAGCAGTTCTTC
.,TRBD1,16,TRBJ1-5,TRBV19,CASSARDRGLGQPQHF,TGTGCCAGTAGTGCCCGGGACAGAGGTTTGGGGCAGCCCCAGCATTTT
.,.,15,TRBJ2-5,TRBV25-1,CASSEYRLGEETQYF,TGTGCCAGCAGTGAATACCGACTCGGGGAAGAGACCCAGTACTTC
.,.,14,TRBJ2-7,TRBV6-1,CASSERRHPYEQYF,TGTGCCAGCAGTGAAAGGAGACACCCCTACGAGCAGTACTTC
.,.,15,TRBJ1-2,TRBV7-8,CASSPKEGFRFGYTF,TGTGCCAGCAGCCCGAAAGAGGGTTTTCGCTTCGGCTACACCTTC
few,.,14,TRBJ1-2,TRBV2,CASSEALHGNGYTF,TGTGCCAGCAGTGAAGCGCTTCATGGGAATGGCTACACCTTC
.,TRBD1,15,TRBJ1-3,TRBV7-6,CASSTRTGSGNTIYF,TGTGCCAGCAGCACCCGGACAGGCTCTGGAAACACCATATATTTT
.,.,14,TRBJ2-1,TRBV6-1,CASSEVDRRNEQFF,TGTGCCAGCAGTGAAGTGGACAGACGCAATGAGCAGTTCTTC
.,.,17,TRBJ2-2,TRBV7-9,CASSPLKGGPNTGELFF,TGTGCCAGCAGCCCACTTAAAGGGGGGCCAAACACCGGGGAGCTGTTTTTT
.,.,12,TRBJ1-2,TRBV2,CASTQGFYGYTF,TGTGCCAGCACCCAGGGCTTCTATGGCTACACCTTC
.,TRBD2,14,TRBJ2-2,TRBV19,CASSSGLAVGELFF,TGTGCCAGTAGTTCGGGACTAGCGGTCGGGGAGCTGTTTTTT
.,.,15,TRBJ2-2,TRBV6-1,CASSALGLNTGELFF,TGTGCCAGCAGTGCCTTGGGTTTGAACACCGGGGAGCTGTTTTTT
.,.,12,TRBJ2-7,TRBV6-5,CASSWENYEQYF,TGTGCCAGCAGTTGGGAGAACTACGAGCAGTACTTC
once,.,11,TRBJ2-7,TRBV30,CAWSEGGEQYF,TGTGCCTGGAGTGAAGGGGGCGAGCAGTACTTC
.,TRBD2,13,TRBJ2-7,TRBV30,CARGTGRSGEQYF,TGTGCGCGGGGGACGGGCAGGTCGGGCGAGCAGTACTTC